A selection of T cell receptor beta chains follows, all from one sample in a study of blood T cell repertoires in COVID-19. Sequencing used immunoSEQ multiplex PCR; TCRdb keeps in-frame clones, though not all of them. The table includes 150,000 to 180,000 clones, around three quarters detected once. Sample: peripheral blood. Source of these receptors: a man older than 75 with acute or convalescent COVID-19. Each CDR3 is given with its conserved first and last residue. A D gene is named only where the DNA matches it firmly. Part of the rows lack a size; the others show once, few, many or a class for expanded clones.

j_call | v_call | d_call | clone_size | cdr3_nt | cdr3_aa
TRBJ2-7 | TRBV18 | - | - | TGTGCCAGCTCACCACCTGGGAACACCGGGACAAGGGGGCAGTACTTC | CASSPPGNTGTRGQYF
TRBJ1-2 | TRBV14 | - | - | TGTGCCAGCAGCCAAGTGTATGGTGGCGGCTACACCTTC | CASSQVYGGGYTF
TRBJ1-5 | TRBV2 | - | few | TGTGCCAGCAGTAGGGACAACAATCAGCCCCAGCATTTT | CASSRDNNQPQHF
TRBJ1-1 | TRBV28 | - | - | TGTGCCAGCAGTTTTCGGGACACTGAAGCTTTCTTT | CASSFRDTEAFF
TRBJ2-1 | TRBV7-2 | TRBD2 | - | TGTGCCAGCAGCTTAGGGAGTAGGGTAGCGGGGGACAATGAGCAGTTCTTC | CASSLGSRVAGDNEQFF
TRBJ1-5 | TRBV7-9 | - | - | TGTGCCAGCAGTCGAGATAATCAGCCCCAGCATTTT | CASSRDNQPQHF
TRBJ2-5 | TRBV6-5 | TRBD2 | many | TGTGCCAGCACCAGGCGACTAGCGGCGCAAGAGACCCAGTACTTC | CASTRRLAAQETQYF
TRBJ2-5 | TRBV10-3 | - | - | TGTGCCATCACAACCGGAGTTGGAGCCCAGTACTTC | CAITTGVGAQYF
TRBJ1-3 | TRBV5-6 | TRBD1 | few | TGTGCCAGCAGCTTGGTGGGGACAGGGGGCACCATATATTTT | CASSLVGTGGTIYF
TRBJ1-2 | TRBV7-2 | TRBD1 | - | TGTGCCAGCAGCTCTTCGTCTTCTCGGGCAGGGGGGCCTTATGGCTACACCTTC | CASSSSSSRAGGPYGYTF
TRBJ2-1 | TRBV5-1 | - | - | TGCGCCAGCAGCTTGGGACTAGAGTGGGGGGTTGAGCAGTTCTTC | CASSLGLEWGVEQFF
TRBJ2-1 | TRBV5-1 | - | - | TGCGCCAGCAGCTTAAGACAGAAGTTTCCTCTGTTGAATGAGCAGTTCTTC | CASSLRQKFPLLNEQFF
TRBJ1-2 | TRBV11-2 | - | - | TGTGCCAGCAGCCCAGTCCGGGGTGGCTACACCTTC | CASSPVRGGYTF
TRBJ2-1 | TRBV19 | TRBD2 | - | TGTGCCAGTAGTGTCACGGGACTAGCTTCCTACAATGAGCAGTTCTTC | CASSVTGLASYNEQFF
TRBJ1-1 | TRBV6-4 | - | few | TGTGCCAGCATATTCGACAGGATCAACACTGAAGCTTTCTTT | CASIFDRINTEAFF
TRBJ2-3 | TRBV7-2 | TRBD2 | - | TGTGCCAGCAGCTTAAGACTAGCGGGGCTCTATACGCAGTATTTT | CASSLRLAGLYTQYF
TRBJ1-5 | TRBV19 | - | - | TGTGCCAGTAGGGGTCTTTCGGGGCAGGGGTATCAGCCCCAGCATTTT | CASRGLSGQGYQPQHF
TRBJ1-3 | TRBV6-1 | - | - | TGTGCCAGCAGTGAATTACGGGGAGGGGGCTCTGGAAACACCATATATTTT | CASSELRGGGSGNTIYF
TRBJ1-1 | TRBV19 | - | - | TGTGCCAGTACCTCCGCCGGGGCAGGGGCCGTGAACACTGAAGCTTTCTTT | CASTSAGAGAVNTEAFF
TRBJ2-1 | TRBV5-1 | - | - | TGCGCCAGCAGCCCGGAAGGCGGGGCCTTGAGGAATGAGCAGTTCTTC | CASSPEGGALRNEQFF
TRBJ1-2 | TRBV24-1 | TRBD1 | - | TGTGCCACCAGTGATTTTGACAGGGGCGGTCATGGCTACACCTTC | CATSDFDRGGHGYTF
TRBJ1-5 | TRBV7-8 | TRBD1 | few | TGTGCCAGCAGCTTAGATGGGGCTCCGGGACAGCGCAATCAGCCCCAGCATTTT | CASSLDGAPGQRNQPQHF
TRBJ2-3 | TRBV9 | TRBD2 | - | TGTGCCAGCAGCGCCAGCGGGGGGGTAACAGATACGCAGTATTTT | CASSASGGVTDTQYF
TRBJ1-1 | TRBV29-1 | - | once | TGCAGCGTTGACTGGACAAGGAACACTGAAGCTTTCTTT | CSVDWTRNTEAFF
TRBJ2-3 | TRBV28 | TRBD1 | - | TGTGCCAGCAGTTTATTAGGACAGGGGGTAGGTACGCAGTATTTT | CASSLLGQGVGTQYF
TRBJ1-1 | TRBV19 | - | once | TGTGCCAGTAGTATAGGTAACACCCTCCAAGTGAGGGCTTTCTTT | CASSIGNTLQVRAFF
TRBJ1-2 | TRBV12-3/TRBV12-4 | - | - | TGTGCCAGCAGTTCGACAGGCCCCGCTGGCTACACCTTC | CASSSTGPAGYTF
TRBJ1-1 | TRBV5-6 | - | once | TGTGCCAGCAGCTTGACAGTGAACACTGAAGCTTTCTTT | CASSLTVNTEAFF
TRBJ1-2 | TRBV29-1 | TRBD1 | - | TGCAGCGTTAGGGGACAGACGAACTATGGCTACACCTTC | CSVRGQTNYGYTF
TRBJ1-2 | TRBV28 | - | - | TGTGCCAGCAGTAGCAACTATGGCTACACCTTC | CASSSNYGYTF
TRBJ2-7 | TRBV7-9 | - | - | TGTGCCAGCAGCCCTGGCCCCTTCGAGCAGTACTTC | CASSPGPFEQYF
TRBJ1-1 | TRBV5-1 | - | - | TGCGCCAGCAGCTTTCAGGGGCAGAACACTGAAGCTTTCTTT | CASSFQGQNTEAFF
TRBJ1-5 | TRBV15 | - | many | TGTGCCACCGTTCTATCGGGGGGGAGCAATCAGCCCCAGCATTTT | CATVLSGGSNQPQHF
TRBJ2-5 | TRBV11-3 | TRBD1 | few | TGTGCCAGCAGCTTAGTAGGGGGCGGCGGGGAGACCCAGTACTTC | CASSLVGGGGETQYF
TRBJ1-4 | TRBV6-5 | - | - | TGTGCCAGCGGAGGTCTCTATGAAAAACTGTTTTTT | CASGGLYEKLFF
TRBJ2-5 | TRBV30 | - | once | TGTGCCTGGAGTCGTGTCGGGGGGCTGCGAGAGACCCAGTACTTC | CAWSRVGGLRETQYF
TRBJ1-1 | TRBV5-1 | - | - | TGCGCCAGCAGCCCTAACGGACAGTTGAACACTGAAGCTTTCTTT | CASSPNGQLNTEAFF
TRBJ1-2 | TRBV5-1 | - | - | TGCGCCAGCAGCTTGGCAGGGGAGCCGCGTGGCTACACCTTC | CASSLAGEPRGYTF
TRBJ2-5 | TRBV6-5 | TRBD1 | - | TGTGCCAGCAGTTACAGGGGGCTAAAAGAGACCCAGTACTTC | CASSYRGLKETQYF
TRBJ1-5 | TRBV19 | TRBD1 | - | TGTGCCAGTAGTATCGTCCGACAGGGTGGCAATCAGCCCCAGCATTTT | CASSIVRQGGNQPQHF
TRBJ2-5 | TRBV5-5 | TRBD1 | - | TGTGCCAGCAGCCAAGGACAGGGGGCGTGGGAGACCCAGTACTTC | CASSQGQGAWETQYF
TRBJ1-1 | TRBV3-1/TRBV3-2 | - | - | TGTGCCAGCAGCCTCCGAGTGGGGGCCGACACTGAAGCTTTCTTT | CASSLRVGADTEAFF
TRBJ1-5 | TRBV27 | - | - | TGTGCCAGCAGTCCCCGCCGAGGAGGCAATCAGCCCCAGCATTTT | CASSPRRGGNQPQHF
TRBJ2-3 | TRBV5-4 | - | - | TGTGCCAGCAGACGCGACTTACCGGATACGCAGTATTTT | CASRRDLPDTQYF
TRBJ2-3 | TRBV6-1 | - | - | TGTGCCAGCAGTGAAGTTTTGTCTAGCTGGGAAACAGATACGCAGTATTTT | CASSEVLSSWETDTQYF
TRBJ1-1 | TRBV19 | TRBD1 | once | TGTGCCAGTAGTATCCAAGGGACAGGGGTTACTGAAGCTTTCTTT | CASSIQGTGVTEAFF
TRBJ2-2 | TRBV7-2 | - | once | TGTGCCAGCAGCCTAGGCAGGGGCTCCGGGGAGCTGTTTTTT | CASSLGRGSGELFF
TRBJ2-7 | TRBV9 | - | - | TGTGCCAGCAGCCTAAACTCCAATCCGAGGCCCTACGAGCAGTACTTC | CASSLNSNPRPYEQYF
TRBJ2-7 | TRBV30 | TRBD2 | - | TGTGCCGGAGGGACTAGCGGGGTCTACGAGCAGTACTTC | CAGGTSGVYEQYF